This TCR beta chain was identified in a study of control samples from healthy donors and cancer patients (dated by TCRdb to about 2020). A word on this clone: No antigen is known for it. No much larger clonotype is one base removed from it; base qualities were not supplied.

Per the germline V gene, SGHRS is the CDR1 and YFSETQ is the CDR2. The CDR3 goes from the cysteine to the phenylalanine over 15 residues. The sequence is cut down to CDR3 DNA, 45 bases in frame from base 1. The V end loses 4 bases and the J end loses 1 base, and a stretch of 11 bases separates them. The method behind the library was the immunoSEQ multiplex PCR assay. Imported from immuneACCESS, the table was reduced by TCRdb to in-frame sequences with V and J called. These copies leave out some clones; in studies compared against another copy, an unresolved V gene accounts for under half, and the cause of the remainder is not known. The sample table records 130,000 or so clones; 85% to 90% of these occur just once. 12% of the sample is in the top ten clones.

The sample taken for sequencing was blood. The V and J segments used are TRBV5-1 and TRBJ2-2; TRBD1 could be the D gene, as 6 bases match. This TCR was recovered from a man aged 25-45 years in good health. The CDR3: CASSLYRVNTGELFF. The DNA sequence is TGCGCCAGCAGCCTGTACAGGGTGAACACCGGGGAGCTGTTTTTT.